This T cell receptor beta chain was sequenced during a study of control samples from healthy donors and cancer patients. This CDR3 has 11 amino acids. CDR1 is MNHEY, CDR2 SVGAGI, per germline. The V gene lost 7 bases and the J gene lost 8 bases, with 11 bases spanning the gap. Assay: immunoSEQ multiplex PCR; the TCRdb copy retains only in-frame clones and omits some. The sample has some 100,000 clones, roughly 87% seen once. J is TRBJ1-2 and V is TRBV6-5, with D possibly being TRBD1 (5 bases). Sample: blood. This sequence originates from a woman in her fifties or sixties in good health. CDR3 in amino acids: CASTQGGGYTF. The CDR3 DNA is TGTGCCAGCACTCAGGGAGGGGGCTACACCTTC.